This is a list of T cell receptor beta chains from one sample in a study of identifying expanded T cells in peripheral blood. TCRdb's copy holds only in-frame clones and misses some; the assay was immunoSEQ multiplex PCR. The data hold around 91,000 clones, with 88% observed a single time. Sample: blood. Receptors originate from a person between 18 and 75 years old in good health. Both conserved end residues are part of each CDR3. Each record gives: J gene, V gene, D gene, clone size, CDR3 protein, CDR3 DNA. A D gene is named only where the DNA matches it firmly. Clone sizes are given selectively: once, few, many, or a class where the clone is expanded.

J gene: TRBJ2-7; V gene: TRBV9; D gene: TRBD1; clone size: -; CDR3 protein: CASSVEGTVSYEQYF; CDR3 DNA: TGTGCCAGCAGCGTAGAAGGGACAGTCTCCTACGAGCAGTACTTC
J gene: TRBJ2-3; V gene: TRBV19; D gene: -; clone size: -; CDR3 protein: CASSMAALISTDTQYF; CDR3 DNA: TGTGCCAGTAGTATGGCGGCGTTGATTAGCACAGATACGCAGTATTTT
J gene: TRBJ1-5; V gene: TRBV15; D gene: -; clone size: -; CDR3 protein: CATSKPGSGSNQPQHF; CDR3 DNA: TGTGCCACCAGCAAGCCAGGGTCCGGTAGCAATCAGCCCCAGCATTTT
J gene: TRBJ2-1; V gene: TRBV2; D gene: TRBD2; clone size: -; CDR3 protein: CASWSGRVGDEQFF; CDR3 DNA: TGTGCCAGCTGGAGCGGGAGGGTGGGCGATGAGCAGTTCTTC
J gene: TRBJ1-6; V gene: TRBV21-1; D gene: -; clone size: -; CDR3 protein: CASSTWTGCGDPDPSPLHF; CDR3 DNA: TGTGCCAGCAGCACCTGGACAGGGTGCGGGGACCCGGATCCTTCACCCCTCCACTTT
J gene: TRBJ2-2; V gene: TRBV28; D gene: -; clone size: -; CDR3 protein: CASSFTWELFF; CDR3 DNA: TGTGCCAGCAGTTTTACTTGGGAGCTGTTTTTT
J gene: TRBJ2-1; V gene: TRBV7-9; D gene: TRBD1; clone size: few; CDR3 protein: CASSLTTGDNEQFF; CDR3 DNA: TGTGCCAGCAGCCTAACGACAGGGGACAATGAGCAGTTCTTC
J gene: TRBJ2-1; V gene: TRBV19; D gene: TRBD2; clone size: few; CDR3 protein: CASSIAGGPAHEQFF; CDR3 DNA: TGTGCCAGTAGTATAGCGGGAGGGCCGGCCCATGAGCAGTTCTTC
J gene: TRBJ2-7; V gene: TRBV5-8; D gene: -; clone size: few; CDR3 protein: CASSLAFSEDEQYF; CDR3 DNA: TGTGCCAGCAGCTTGGCCTTTAGCGAGGACGAGCAGTACTTC
J gene: TRBJ1-6; V gene: TRBV6-1; D gene: -; clone size: -; CDR3 protein: CASSRGTSSPLHF; CDR3 DNA: TGTGCCAGCAGCCGCGGGACCTCCTCACCCCTCCACTTT
J gene: TRBJ2-3; V gene: TRBV20-1; D gene: -; clone size: -; CDR3 protein: CSASFGGTQYF; CDR3 DNA: TGCAGTGCTAGCTTCGGCGGTACGCAGTATTTT
J gene: TRBJ2-2; V gene: TRBV6-1; D gene: -; clone size: -; CDR3 protein: CASSEVAPGALNTGELFF; CDR3 DNA: TGTGCCAGCAGTGAAGTTGCCCCAGGGGCCCTTAACACCGGGGAGCTGTTTTTT
J gene: TRBJ1-5; V gene: TRBV4-1; D gene: -; clone size: -; CDR3 protein: CASSQESWRGSNQPQHF; CDR3 DNA: TGCGCCAGCAGCCAAGAGAGTTGGAGGGGGAGCAATCAGCCCCAGCATTTT
J gene: TRBJ1-5; V gene: TRBV28; D gene: -; clone size: many; CDR3 protein: CASSRVGFSTRRDQPQHF; CDR3 DNA: TGTGCCAGCAGTCGGGTAGGATTTTCAACACGTCGTGATCAGCCCCAGCATTTT
J gene: TRBJ2-7; V gene: TRBV4-2; D gene: TRBD2; clone size: -; CDR3 protein: CASSHGTSRTVSEQYF; CDR3 DNA: TGTGCCAGCAGCCACGGGACTAGTAGAACAGTCAGCGAGCAGTACTTC
J gene: TRBJ2-1; V gene: TRBV4-2; D gene: -; clone size: -; CDR3 protein: CASSRESGLTYNEQFF; CDR3 DNA: TGTGCCAGCAGCCGGGAGTCGGGGTTGACTTACAATGAGCAGTTCTTC
J gene: TRBJ1-4; V gene: TRBV15; D gene: TRBD1; clone size: few; CDR3 protein: CATSRASGQGSEKLFF; CDR3 DNA: TGTGCCACCAGCAGAGCCTCTGGACAGGGGAGTGAAAAACTGTTTTTT
J gene: TRBJ2-7; V gene: TRBV10-3; D gene: -; clone size: -; CDR3 protein: CAIRTGTTGEQYF; CDR3 DNA: TGTGCCATCAGAACCGGTACCACAGGCGAGCAGTACTTC
J gene: TRBJ2-5; V gene: TRBV6-1; D gene: TRBD2; clone size: -; CDR3 protein: CASSELAGGPETQYF; CDR3 DNA: TGTGCCAGCAGTGAACTAGCGGGGGGGCCAGAGACCCAGTACTTC
J gene: TRBJ2-2; V gene: TRBV6-4; D gene: -; clone size: -; CDR3 protein: CASSDSMDSGELFF; CDR3 DNA: TGTGCCAGCAGTGACTCGATGGACTCCGGGGAGCTGTTTTTT
J gene: TRBJ2-2; V gene: TRBV10-2; D gene: -; clone size: -; CDR3 protein: CASKDRTNTGELFF; CDR3 DNA: TGCGCCAGCAAAGACAGGACGAACACCGGGGAGCTGTTTTTT
J gene: TRBJ1-4; V gene: TRBV28; D gene: -; clone size: -; CDR3 protein: CASSLGGGGEKLFF; CDR3 DNA: TGTGCCAGCAGTTTAGGAGGGGGGGGAGAAAAACTGTTTTTT
J gene: TRBJ2-7; V gene: TRBV5-1; D gene: -; clone size: -; CDR3 protein: CASSLEGSYEQYF; CDR3 DNA: TGCGCCAGCAGCTTGGAAGGTTCCTACGAGCAGTACTTC
J gene: TRBJ2-5; V gene: TRBV4-2; D gene: -; clone size: -; CDR3 protein: CASSQDSLARQTQYF; CDR3 DNA: TGTGCCAGCAGCCAAGACTCACTAGCTCGGCAGACCCAGTACTTC
J gene: TRBJ2-5; V gene: TRBV5-1; D gene: TRBD2; clone size: -; CDR3 protein: CASSFSGPQETQYF; CDR3 DNA: TGCGCCAGCAGCTTTAGCGGGCCACAAGAGACCCAGTACTTC
J gene: TRBJ2-1; V gene: TRBV5-1; D gene: -; clone size: few; CDR3 protein: CASSNGRGNEQFF; CDR3 DNA: TGCGCCAGCAGCAATGGAAGGGGGAATGAGCAGTTCTTC
J gene: TRBJ1-3; V gene: TRBV2; D gene: -; clone size: -; CDR3 protein: CASTRPGNTIYF; CDR3 DNA: TGTGCCAGCACGCGCCCCGGAAACACCATATATTTT
J gene: TRBJ2-5; V gene: TRBV7-6; D gene: -; clone size: -; CDR3 protein: CASSFQETQYF; CDR3 DNA: TGTGCCAGCAGCTTCCAAGAGACCCAGTACTTC
J gene: TRBJ2-7; V gene: TRBV5-1; D gene: TRBD1; clone size: -; CDR3 protein: CASSLDRGRYEQYF; CDR3 DNA: TGCGCCAGCAGCTTGGACAGGGGGCGCTACGAGCAGTACTTC
J gene: TRBJ1-1; V gene: TRBV19; D gene: -; clone size: -; CDR3 protein: CASSIRTANTEAFF; CDR3 DNA: TGTGCCAGTAGTATCCGAACAGCGAACACTGAAGCTTTCTTT
J gene: TRBJ1-4; V gene: TRBV6-5; D gene: -; clone size: -; CDR3 protein: CASSYSKTNEKLFF; CDR3 DNA: TGTGCCAGCAGTTACTCAAAGACTAATGAAAAACTGTTTTTT
J gene: TRBJ2-7; V gene: TRBV7-8; D gene: TRBD1; clone size: -; CDR3 protein: CASSLGPGTVYRYEQYF; CDR3 DNA: TGTGCCAGCAGCTTAGGCCCCGGGACAGTTTATCGATACGAGCAGTACTTC
J gene: TRBJ1-2; V gene: TRBV6-6; D gene: -; clone size: -; CDR3 protein: CASSYSLATLEGYTF; CDR3 DNA: TGTGCCAGCAGTTACTCGTTGGCCACCCTGGAGGGCTACACCTTC
J gene: TRBJ2-7; V gene: TRBV5-6; D gene: TRBD1; clone size: -; CDR3 protein: CASSLEQGASYEQYF; CDR3 DNA: TGTGCCAGCAGCTTGGAACAGGGGGCGTCCTACGAGCAGTACTTC
J gene: TRBJ2-6; V gene: TRBV4-3; D gene: -; clone size: -; CDR3 protein: CASSQDGSSGANVLTF; CDR3 DNA: TGCGCCAGCAGCCAAGATGGGAGCTCTGGGGCCAACGTCCTGACTTTC
J gene: TRBJ2-7; V gene: TRBV5-1; D gene: -; clone size: -; CDR3 protein: CASSWSGYSGDEQYF; CDR3 DNA: TGCGCCAGCAGCTGGTCAGGGTATTCAGGGGACGAGCAGTACTTC
J gene: TRBJ2-7; V gene: TRBV4-1; D gene: -; clone size: -; CDR3 protein: CASSQDSRRSYEQYF; CDR3 DNA: TGCGCCAGCAGCCAAGATTCACGCCGGTCCTACGAGCAGTACTTC
J gene: TRBJ2-6; V gene: TRBV7-3; D gene: -; clone size: -; CDR3 protein: CASSPPSGANVLTF; CDR3 DNA: TGTGCCAGCAGCCCCCCTAGTGGGGCCAACGTCCTGACTTTC
J gene: TRBJ1-3; V gene: TRBV27; D gene: TRBD1; clone size: -; CDR3 protein: CASSQYRGLGNTIYF; CDR3 DNA: TGTGCCAGCAGTCAGTACAGGGGGTTGGGAAACACCATATATTTT
J gene: TRBJ1-1; V gene: TRBV28; D gene: TRBD1; clone size: -; CDR3 protein: CASIGQGVLNTEAFF; CDR3 DNA: TGTGCCAGCATTGGACAGGGGGTCCTCAACACTGAAGCTTTCTTT
J gene: TRBJ1-6; V gene: TRBV7-2; D gene: -; clone size: -; CDR3 protein: CASSLGDSPLHF; CDR3 DNA: TGTGCCAGCAGCTTAGGCGATTCACCCCTCCACTTT
J gene: TRBJ2-2; V gene: TRBV10-2; D gene: -; clone size: -; CDR3 protein: CASIEAGQTGELFF; CDR3 DNA: TGCGCCAGCATTGAGGCGGGGCAAACCGGGGAGCTGTTTTTT
J gene: TRBJ1-1; V gene: TRBV5-1; D gene: -; clone size: -; CDR3 protein: CASSEPLSTEAFF; CDR3 DNA: TGCGCCAGCAGCGAGCCCCTGAGCACTGAAGCTTTCTTT
J gene: TRBJ2-5; V gene: TRBV7-3; D gene: -; clone size: -; CDR3 protein: CASSSGGRETQYF; CDR3 DNA: TGTGCCAGCAGCTCCGGGGGCAGAGAGACCCAGTACTTC
J gene: TRBJ2-3; V gene: TRBV30; D gene: -; clone size: -; CDR3 protein: CAWSRFPTGPRTKSTDTQYF; CDR3 DNA: TGTGCCTGGAGTCGCTTCCCGACAGGACCAAGAACTAAGAGCACAGATACGCAGTATTTT
J gene: TRBJ1-6; V gene: TRBV5-1; D gene: TRBD1; clone size: -; CDR3 protein: CASSSTGPTGNSPLHF; CDR3 DNA: TGCGCCAGCAGCTCGACAGGGCCGACTGGTAATTCACCCCTCCACTTT
J gene: TRBJ1-2; V gene: TRBV5-4; D gene: -; clone size: -; CDR3 protein: CASSLVGVSTYGYTF; CDR3 DNA: TGTGCCAGCAGCTTGGTGGGGGTTAGTACCTATGGCTACACCTTC
J gene: TRBJ1-2; V gene: TRBV15; D gene: TRBD1; clone size: -; CDR3 protein: CATSRVRGQGSHGYTF; CDR3 DNA: TGTGCCACCAGCAGAGTCCGGGGACAGGGTTCGCATGGCTACACCTTC
J gene: TRBJ1-5; V gene: TRBV27; D gene: -; clone size: -; CDR3 protein: CASQRDGYSNQPQHF; CDR3 DNA: TGTGCCAGCCAGCGGGACGGTTATAGCAATCAGCCCCAGCATTTT